This T cell receptor (beta chain) comes out of a study of PD-1 blockade in mismatch repair-deficient tumors. Trimming removed 3 bases at V and 2 bases at J, with 8 bases between. CDR1 MNHEY and CDR2 SVGAGI come from the germline V gene. This CDR3 spans 13 amino acids. The data were produced by immunoSEQ multiplex PCR, yet TCRdb's version contains in-frame clones alone and is incomplete. Of under 150,000 clones in the sample, about 88% were seen once. The origin of this receptor is an adult with mismatch repair-deficient cancer. The input for sequencing was peripheral blood, taken approximately 70 weeks after starting pembrolizumab. V usage is TRBV6-5 and J usage is TRBJ2-7; D uncertain. The CDR3 protein is CASSYGIAYEQYF. The CDR3 nucleotides read TGTGCCAGCAGTTATGGCATAGCCTACGAGCAGTACTTC.